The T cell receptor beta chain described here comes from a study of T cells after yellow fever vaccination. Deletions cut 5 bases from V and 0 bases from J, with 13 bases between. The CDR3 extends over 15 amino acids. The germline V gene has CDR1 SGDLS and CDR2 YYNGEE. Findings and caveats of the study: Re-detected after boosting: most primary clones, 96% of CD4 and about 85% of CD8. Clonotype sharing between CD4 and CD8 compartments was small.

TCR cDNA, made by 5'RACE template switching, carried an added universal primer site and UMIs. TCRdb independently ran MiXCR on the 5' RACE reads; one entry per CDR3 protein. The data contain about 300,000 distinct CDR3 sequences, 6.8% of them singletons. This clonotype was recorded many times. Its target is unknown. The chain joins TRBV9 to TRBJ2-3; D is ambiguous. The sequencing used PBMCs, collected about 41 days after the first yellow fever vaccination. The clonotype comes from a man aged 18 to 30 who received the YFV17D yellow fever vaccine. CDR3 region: CASRSPPGSTDTQYF. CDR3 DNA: TGTGCCAGCAGATCACCCCCTGGTAGCACAGATACGCAGTATTTT.